This TCR beta chain was retrieved from a study of T cells after posttransplantation cyclophosphamide. Overall study findings and caveats: After PTCy, TRB diversity resembled that of CNI/methotrexate controls. Donor CD8+ memory clones often dominated recipient blood repertoires at later times.

Concerning this clone: Its target is not known.

From germline, CDR1 is SEHNR and CDR2 FQNEAQ (reference sequence). V was pared by 5 bases and J by 0 bases, with 15 bases between. There are 16 residues in the CDR3. The data were produced by immunoSEQ multiplex PCR, yet TCRdb's version contains in-frame clones alone and is incomplete. The sample is made up of some 40,000 clones, none counted only once. The rearrangement joins TRBV7-9 to TRBJ2-3; maybe TRBD1 (6 bases). The sample comprised PBMCs. The origin of this receptor is a man aged 50 or older in good health, CMV-negative, and a related stem cell transplant donor. The CDR3 nucleotides are TGTGCCAGCAGCCCAGGACCGGACAGAAGCACAGATACGCAGTATTTT. It yields the protein CASSPGPDRSTDTQYF. Drawing the rest from reference TRBV7-9 and TRBJ2-3, the complete variable domain is DTGVSQNPRHKITKRGQNVTFRCDPISEHNRLYWYRQTLGQGPEFLTYFQNEAQLEKSRLLSDRFSAERPKGSFSTLEIQRTEQGDSAMYLCASSPGPDRSTDTQYFGPGTRLTVL.